This TCR beta chain originates from a study of graft-versus-host responses after intestinal transplantation. Study background: Transplantation in recipients was multivisceral, liver-intestinal, or isolated intestinal. Anti-thymocyte globulin induction preceded about 3 years of tacrolimus and steroid maintenance in all recipients. General study points: Some patients had graft-donor T cell macrochimerism. In their allografts, the ratios of graft-versus-host to host-versus-graft T cell clones were high. Recipient-marrow GvH clones were detected, some having first appeared in ileum or blood.

V lost 4 bases and J 0 bases, leaving 15 bases between the germline ends. CDR1 KGHSH and CDR2 LQKENI come from the germline V gene. The CDR3 loop spans 16 amino acids. Here immunoSEQ multiplex PCR was the method, and the copy in TCRdb shows in-frame clones only, minus some. The data hold tens of thousands of clones, with around 90% observed a single time. A word on this clone: Its specificity is not known.

The J gene is TRBJ1-1, the V gene TRBV18, with unresolved D. Here the sequenced sample was unstimulated CD4+ T cells sorted from spleen or lymph node cells, taken before intestinal transplant. This sequence originates from a human donor who received an intestinal transplant. For the CDR3, the DNA is TGTGCCAGCTCACTCGCCAACACGAATGTGAACACTGAAGCTTTCTTT. This encodes CASSLANTNVNTEAFF. Variable domain in full (rest from reference TRBV18 and TRBJ1-1): NAGVMQNPRHLVRRRGQEARLRCSPMKGHSHVYWYRQLPEEGLKFMVYLQKENIIDESGMPKERFSAEFPKEGPSILRIQQVVRGDSAAYFCASSLANTNVNTEAFFGQGTRLTVV.